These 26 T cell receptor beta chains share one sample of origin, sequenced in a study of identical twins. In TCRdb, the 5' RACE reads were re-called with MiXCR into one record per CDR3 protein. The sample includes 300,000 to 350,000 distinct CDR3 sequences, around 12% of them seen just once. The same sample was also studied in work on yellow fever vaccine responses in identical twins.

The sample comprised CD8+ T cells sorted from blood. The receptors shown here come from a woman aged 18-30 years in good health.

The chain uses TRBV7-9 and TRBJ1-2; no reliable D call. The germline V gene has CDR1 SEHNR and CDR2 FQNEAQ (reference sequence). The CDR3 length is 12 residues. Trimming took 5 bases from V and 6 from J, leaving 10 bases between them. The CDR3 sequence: CASSPDWNGYTF. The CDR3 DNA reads TGTGCCAGCAGCCCCGACTGGAATGGCTACACCTTC.

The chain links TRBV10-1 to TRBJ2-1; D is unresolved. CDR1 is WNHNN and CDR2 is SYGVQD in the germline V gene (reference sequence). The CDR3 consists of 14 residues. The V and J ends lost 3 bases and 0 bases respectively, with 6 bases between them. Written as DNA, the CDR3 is TGCGCCAGCAGTGACACCAACTCCTACAATGAGCAGTTCTTC. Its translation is CASSDTNSYNEQFF.

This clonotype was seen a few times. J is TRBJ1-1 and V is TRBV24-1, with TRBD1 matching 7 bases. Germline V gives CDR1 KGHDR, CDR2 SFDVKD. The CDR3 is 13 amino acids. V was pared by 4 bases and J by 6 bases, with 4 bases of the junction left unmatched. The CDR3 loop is CATSDQQGPEAFF. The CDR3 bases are TGTGCCACCAGTGACCAACAGGGGCCTGAAGCTTTCTTT.

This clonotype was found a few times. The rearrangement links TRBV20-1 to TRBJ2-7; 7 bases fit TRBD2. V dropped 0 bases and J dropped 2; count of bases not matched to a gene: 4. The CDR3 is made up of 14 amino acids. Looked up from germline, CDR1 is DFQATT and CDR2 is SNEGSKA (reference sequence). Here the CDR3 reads CSARDPSGTYEQYF. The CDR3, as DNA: TGCAGTGCTAGAGACCCTAGCGGAACCTACGAGCAGTACTTC.

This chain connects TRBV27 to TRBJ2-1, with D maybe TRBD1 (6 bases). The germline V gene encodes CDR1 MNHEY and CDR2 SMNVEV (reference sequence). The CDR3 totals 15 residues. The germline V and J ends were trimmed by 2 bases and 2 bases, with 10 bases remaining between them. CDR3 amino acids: CASSLRDTPYNEQFF. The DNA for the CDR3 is TGTGCCAGCAGTTTACGGGACACCCCCTACAATGAGCAGTTCTTC.

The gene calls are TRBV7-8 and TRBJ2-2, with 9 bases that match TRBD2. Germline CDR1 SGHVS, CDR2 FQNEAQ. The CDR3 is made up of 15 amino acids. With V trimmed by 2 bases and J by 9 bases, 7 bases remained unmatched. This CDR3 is CASSLQAGGPRELFF. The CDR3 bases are TGTGCCAGCAGCTTACAGGCGGGGGGGCCAAGGGAGCTGTTTTTT.

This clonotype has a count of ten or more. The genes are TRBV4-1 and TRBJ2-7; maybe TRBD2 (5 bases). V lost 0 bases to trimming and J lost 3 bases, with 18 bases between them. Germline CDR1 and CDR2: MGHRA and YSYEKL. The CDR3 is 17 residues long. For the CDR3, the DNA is TGCGCCAGCAGCCAAGATAGCGTCCCGCCAACTCTCTACGAGCAGTACTTC. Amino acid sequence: CASSQDSVPPTLYEQYF.

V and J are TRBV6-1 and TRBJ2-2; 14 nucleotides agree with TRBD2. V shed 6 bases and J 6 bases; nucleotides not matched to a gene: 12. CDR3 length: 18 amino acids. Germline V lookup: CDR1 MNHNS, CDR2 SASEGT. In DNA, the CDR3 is TGTGCCAGCAGCCCGGGACTAGCGGGAGAGTACCCACCCGGGGAGCTGTTTTTT. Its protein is CASSPGLAGEYPPGELFF.

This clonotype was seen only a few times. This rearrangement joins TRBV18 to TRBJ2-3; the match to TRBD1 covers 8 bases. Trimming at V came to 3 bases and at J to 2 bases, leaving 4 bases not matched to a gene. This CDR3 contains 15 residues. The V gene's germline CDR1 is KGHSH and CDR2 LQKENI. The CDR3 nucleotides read TGTGCCAGCTCACCCAAGGACAGGGTCACAGATACGCAGTATTTT. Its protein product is CASSPKDRVTDTQYF.

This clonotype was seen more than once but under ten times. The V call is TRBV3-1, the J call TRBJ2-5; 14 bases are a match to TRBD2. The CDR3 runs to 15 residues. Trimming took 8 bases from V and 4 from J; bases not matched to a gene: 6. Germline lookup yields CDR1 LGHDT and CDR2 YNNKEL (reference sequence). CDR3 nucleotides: TGTGCCAGCGGACCAGGGACTAGCGGGGGAGAGACCCAGTACTTC. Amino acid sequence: CASGPGTSGGETQYF.

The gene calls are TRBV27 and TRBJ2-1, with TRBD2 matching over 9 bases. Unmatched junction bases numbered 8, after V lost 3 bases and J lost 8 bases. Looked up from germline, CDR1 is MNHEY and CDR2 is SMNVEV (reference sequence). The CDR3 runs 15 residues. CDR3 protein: CASSFEGTSLDEQFF. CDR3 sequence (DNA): TGTGCCAGCAGTTTTGAGGGGACTAGCCTCGATGAGCAGTTCTTC.

CDR3 nucleotide sequence: TGTGCCAGCAGCTTCCTGACAGGGGATGAGACCCAGTACTTC. Translating it yields CASSFLTGDETQYF. The chain has TRBV11-2 and TRBJ2-5; 8 nucleotides align to TRBD1. Germline lookup yields CDR1 SGHAT and CDR2 FQNNGV. Unmatched junction bases numbered 5, after V lost 3 bases and J lost 5 bases. The CDR3 totals 14 residues. Full variable domain (missing parts from reference TRBV11-2 and TRBJ2-5): EAGVAQSPRYKIIEKRQSVAFWCNPISGHATLYWYQQILGQGPKLLIQFQNNGVVDDSQLPKDRFSAERLKGVDSTLKIQPAKLEDSAVYLCASSFLTGDETQYFGPGTRLLVL.

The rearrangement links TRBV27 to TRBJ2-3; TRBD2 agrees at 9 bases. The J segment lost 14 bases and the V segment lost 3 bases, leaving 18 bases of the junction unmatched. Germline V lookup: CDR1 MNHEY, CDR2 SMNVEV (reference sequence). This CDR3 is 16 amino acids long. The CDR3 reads CASSLKGLASPSGMYF. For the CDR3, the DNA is TGTGCCAGCAGTTTGAAGGGACTAGCTTCCCCATCCGGAATGTATTTT.

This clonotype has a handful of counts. CDR3 DNA: TGTGCCAGCAGTTTATCGTCCCTTCAAGAGACCCAGTACTTC. It encodes CASSLSSLQETQYF. The rearrangement uses TRBV27 and TRBJ2-5, with D unclear. The germline V gene has CDR1 MNHEY and CDR2 SMNVEV (reference sequence). Trimming left V 0 bases short and J 2 bases short, with 7 bases between. This CDR3 contains 14 residues.

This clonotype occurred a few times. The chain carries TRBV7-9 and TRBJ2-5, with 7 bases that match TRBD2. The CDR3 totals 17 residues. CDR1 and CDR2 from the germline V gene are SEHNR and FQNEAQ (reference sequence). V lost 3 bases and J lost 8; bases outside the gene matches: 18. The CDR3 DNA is TGTGCCAGCAGCTTGGAGGTGTGGCGGGAGAGGCCAAGAACCCAGTACTTC. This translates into CASSLEVWRERPRTQYF.

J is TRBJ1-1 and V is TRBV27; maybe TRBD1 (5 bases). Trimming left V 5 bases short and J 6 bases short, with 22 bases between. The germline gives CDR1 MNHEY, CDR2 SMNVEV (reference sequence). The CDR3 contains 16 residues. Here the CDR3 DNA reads TGTGCCAGCAGTGAATACACCGGGACCCCGGGGCCTGAAGCTTTCTTT. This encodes CASSEYTGTPGPEAFF.

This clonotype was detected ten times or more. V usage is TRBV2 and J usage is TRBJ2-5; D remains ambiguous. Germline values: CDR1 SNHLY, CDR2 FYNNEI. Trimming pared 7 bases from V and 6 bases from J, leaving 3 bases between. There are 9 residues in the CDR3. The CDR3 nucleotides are TGTGCCAGCACTCAGACCCAGTACTTC. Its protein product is CASTQTQYF.

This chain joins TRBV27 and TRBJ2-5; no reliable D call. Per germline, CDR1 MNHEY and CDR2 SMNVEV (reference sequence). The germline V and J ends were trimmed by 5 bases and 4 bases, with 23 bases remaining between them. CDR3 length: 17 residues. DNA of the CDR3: TGTGCCAGCAGTCACGGCCTCACGGACCACTTGAGAGAGACCCAGTACTTC. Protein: CASSHGLTDHLRETQYF.

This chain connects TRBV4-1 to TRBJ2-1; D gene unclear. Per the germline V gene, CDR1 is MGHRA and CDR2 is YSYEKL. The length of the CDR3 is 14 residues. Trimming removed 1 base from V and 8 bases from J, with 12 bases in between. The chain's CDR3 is CASSQAQSRHEQFF. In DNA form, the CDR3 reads TGCGCCAGCAGCCAAGCCCAATCACGACATGAGCAGTTCTTC.

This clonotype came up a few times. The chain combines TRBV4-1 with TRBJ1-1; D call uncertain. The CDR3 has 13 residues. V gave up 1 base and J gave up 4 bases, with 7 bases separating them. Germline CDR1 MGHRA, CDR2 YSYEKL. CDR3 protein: CASSQVEFTEAFF. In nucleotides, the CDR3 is TGCGCCAGCAGCCAAGTGGAGTTCACTGAAGCTTTCTTT.

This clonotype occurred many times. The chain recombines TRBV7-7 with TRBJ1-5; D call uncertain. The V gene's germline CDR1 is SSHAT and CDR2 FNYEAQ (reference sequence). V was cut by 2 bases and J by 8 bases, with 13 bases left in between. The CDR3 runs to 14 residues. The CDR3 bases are TGTGCCAGCAGCTTAAGGCTCGGGGTGGAGCCCCAGCATTTT. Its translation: CASSLRLGVEPQHF.

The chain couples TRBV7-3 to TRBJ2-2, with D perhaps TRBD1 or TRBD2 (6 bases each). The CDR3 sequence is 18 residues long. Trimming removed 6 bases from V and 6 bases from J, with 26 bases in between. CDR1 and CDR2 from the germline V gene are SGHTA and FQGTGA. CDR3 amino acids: CASSLSPGGGRAAGELFF. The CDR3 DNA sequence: TGTGCCAGCAGTCTCAGCCCCGGGGGCGGTAGAGCGGCCGGGGAGCTGTTTTTT.

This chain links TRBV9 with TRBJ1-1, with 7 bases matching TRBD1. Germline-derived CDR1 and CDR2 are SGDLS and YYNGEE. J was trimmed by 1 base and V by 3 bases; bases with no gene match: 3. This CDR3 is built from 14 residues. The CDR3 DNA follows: TGTGCCAGCAGCGCAGGGGGAGCGAACACTGAAGCTTTCTTT. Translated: CASSAGGANTEAFF.

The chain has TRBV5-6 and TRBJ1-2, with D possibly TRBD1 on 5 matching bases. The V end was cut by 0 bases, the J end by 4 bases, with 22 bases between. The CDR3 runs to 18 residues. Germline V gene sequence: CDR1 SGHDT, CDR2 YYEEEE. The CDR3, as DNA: TGTGCCAGCAGCTTGGGGCCGCGAATGCCGGACATTTCCTATGGCTACACCTTC. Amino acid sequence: CASSLGPRMPDISYGYTF.

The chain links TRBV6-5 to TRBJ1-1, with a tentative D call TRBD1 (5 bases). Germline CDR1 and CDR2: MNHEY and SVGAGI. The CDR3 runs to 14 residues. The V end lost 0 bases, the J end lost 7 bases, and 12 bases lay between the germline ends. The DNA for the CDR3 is TGTGCCAGCAGTTACTCGCGGACATCAGATGAAGCTTTCTTT. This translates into CASSYSRTSDEAFF.

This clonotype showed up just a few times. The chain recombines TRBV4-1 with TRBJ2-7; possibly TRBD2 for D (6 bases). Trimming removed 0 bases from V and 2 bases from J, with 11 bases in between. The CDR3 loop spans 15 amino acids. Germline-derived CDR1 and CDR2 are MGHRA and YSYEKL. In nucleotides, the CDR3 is TGCGCCAGCAGCCAAGATCATGGCGGGACCTACGAGCAGTACTTC. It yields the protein CASSQDHGGTYEQYF.